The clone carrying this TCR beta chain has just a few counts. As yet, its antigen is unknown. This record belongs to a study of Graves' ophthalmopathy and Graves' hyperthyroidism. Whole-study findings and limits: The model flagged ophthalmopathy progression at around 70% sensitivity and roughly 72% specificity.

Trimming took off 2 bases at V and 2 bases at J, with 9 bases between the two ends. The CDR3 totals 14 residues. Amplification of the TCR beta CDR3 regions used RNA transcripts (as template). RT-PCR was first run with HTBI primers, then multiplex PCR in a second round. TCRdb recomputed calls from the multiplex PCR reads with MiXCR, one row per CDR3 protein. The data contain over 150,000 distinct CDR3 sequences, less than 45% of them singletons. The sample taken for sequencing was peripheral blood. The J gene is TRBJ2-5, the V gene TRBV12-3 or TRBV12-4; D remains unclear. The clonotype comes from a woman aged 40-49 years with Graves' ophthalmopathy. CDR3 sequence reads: CASSLSPVQETQYF. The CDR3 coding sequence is TGTGCCAGCAGTTTATCCCCGGTACAAGAGACCCAGTACTTC.